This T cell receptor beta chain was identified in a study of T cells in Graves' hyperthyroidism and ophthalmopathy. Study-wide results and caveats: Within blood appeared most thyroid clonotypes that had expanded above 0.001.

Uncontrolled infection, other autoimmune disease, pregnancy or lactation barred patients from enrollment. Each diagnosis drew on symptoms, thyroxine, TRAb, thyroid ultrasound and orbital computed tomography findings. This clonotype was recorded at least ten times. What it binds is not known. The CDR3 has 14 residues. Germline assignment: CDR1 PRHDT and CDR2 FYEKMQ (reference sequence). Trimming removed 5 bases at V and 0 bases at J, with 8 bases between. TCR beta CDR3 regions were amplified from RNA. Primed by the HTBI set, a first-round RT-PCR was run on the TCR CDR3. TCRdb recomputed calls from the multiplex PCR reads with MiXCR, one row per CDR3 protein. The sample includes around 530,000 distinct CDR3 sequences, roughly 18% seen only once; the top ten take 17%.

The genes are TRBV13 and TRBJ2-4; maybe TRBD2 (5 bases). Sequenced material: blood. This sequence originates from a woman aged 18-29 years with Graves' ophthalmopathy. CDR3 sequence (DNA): TGTGCCAGCAGCCAGGACTCAGCCAAAAACATTCAGTACTTC. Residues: CASSQDSAKNIQYF.